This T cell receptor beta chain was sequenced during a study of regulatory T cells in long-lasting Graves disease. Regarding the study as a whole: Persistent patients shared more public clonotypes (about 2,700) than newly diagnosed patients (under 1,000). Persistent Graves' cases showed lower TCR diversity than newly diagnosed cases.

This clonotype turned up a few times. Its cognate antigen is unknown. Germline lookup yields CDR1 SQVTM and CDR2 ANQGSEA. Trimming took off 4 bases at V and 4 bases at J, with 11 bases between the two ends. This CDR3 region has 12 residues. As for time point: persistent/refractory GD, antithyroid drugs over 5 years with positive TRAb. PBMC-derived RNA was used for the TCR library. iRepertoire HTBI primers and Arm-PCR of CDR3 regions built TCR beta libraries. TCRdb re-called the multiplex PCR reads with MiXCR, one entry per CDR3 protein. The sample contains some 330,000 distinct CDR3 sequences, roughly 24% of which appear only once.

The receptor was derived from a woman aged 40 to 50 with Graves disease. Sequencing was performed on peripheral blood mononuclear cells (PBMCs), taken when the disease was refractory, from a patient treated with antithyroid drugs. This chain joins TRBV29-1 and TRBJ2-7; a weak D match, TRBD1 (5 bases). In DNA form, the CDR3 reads TGCAGCGTTGGCAGGGATAGGTACGAGCAGTACTTC. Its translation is CSVGRDRYEQYF.